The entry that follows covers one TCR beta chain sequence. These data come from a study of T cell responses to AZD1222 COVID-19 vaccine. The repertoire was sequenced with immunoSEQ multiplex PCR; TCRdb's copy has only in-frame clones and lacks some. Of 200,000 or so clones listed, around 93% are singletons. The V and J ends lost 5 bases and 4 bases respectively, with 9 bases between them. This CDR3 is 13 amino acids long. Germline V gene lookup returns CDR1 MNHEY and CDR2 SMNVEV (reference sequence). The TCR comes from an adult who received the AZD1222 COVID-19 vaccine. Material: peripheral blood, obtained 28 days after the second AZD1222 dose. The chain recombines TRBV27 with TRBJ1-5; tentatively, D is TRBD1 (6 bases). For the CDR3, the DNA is TGTGCCAGCAGTGACAGGATAAATCAGCCCCAGCATTTT. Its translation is CASSDRINQPQHF.